This passage covers 17 T cell receptor beta chains from one sample sequenced in a study of low-dose radiotherapy and immunotherapy resistance in tumors. The time point denotes: after trial treatment. As for treatment: LDRT plus nivolumab, ipilimumab, low-dose cyclophosphamide and aspirin (RACIN trial). Alpha- and beta-chain coverage of first-strand cDNA came from TRAV- and TRBV-specific primers. For amplifying TCRs, the PCR ran for approximately 18 cycles with Phusion, which was used together with a constant-region primer and the adapter on the V primers. TCRdb analysed the reads with MiXCR anew, one entry per CDR3 protein. The sample lists some 46,000 distinct CDR3 sequences, under 30% seen once, with 9.5% to 13% in the top ten. The sample was PBMCs, taken after low-dose radiotherapy plus immunotherapy. Receptors were obtained from a male donor with prostate cancer.

This clonotype was seen repeatedly, ten times or more. The chain links TRBV5-1 to TRBJ2-6; no firm D call. V was shortened by 0 bases and J by 0 bases, with 4 bases between the two germline ends. This CDR3 has 15 residues. Germline CDR1 SGHRS, CDR2 YFSETQ. CDR3 sequence reads: CASSLGSSGANVLTF. The DNA of the CDR3 is TGCGCCAGCAGCTTGGGCTCCTCTGGGGCCAACGTCCTGACTTTC.

To note about this clonotype: Given a far larger clone just one base away, this is likely a sequencing read error. The chain couples TRBV5-3 to TRBJ2-1, with D perhaps matching TRBD2 (5 bases). TRBV5-3 is an ORF for which the function is uncertain. The CDR3 is 15 amino acids. Trimming took 8 bases from V and 10 from J, leaving 25 bases between them. CDR3 DNA: TGTGCCAGCAGCGTAGGGAGCGGAGGCTCCTACGAGCAGTTCTTC. Protein product: CASSVGSGGSYEQFF.

This clonotype was seen at least ten times. The CDR3 coding sequence is TGTGCCAGCAGCCTTCTCAAGGGGGCCGGGGAGCTGTTTTTT. This gives the protein CASSLLKGAGELFF. The chain joins TRBV2 to TRBJ2-2; possibly TRBD1 for D (6 bases). This CDR3 spans 14 amino acids. V was clipped by 6 bases and J by 6 bases, with 14 bases between them. Per germline, CDR1 SNHLY and CDR2 FYNNEI.

This chain uses TRBV19 with TRBJ2-3; no definite D call. The V gene lost 5 bases and the J gene lost 0 bases, with 6 bases spanning the gap. In germline, CDR1 is LNHDA, CDR2 SQIVND (reference sequence). The CDR3 length is 13 residues. The CDR3 bases are TGTGCCAGTAGTCCAGCCAGCACAGATACGCAGTATTTT. Its protein product is CASSPASTDTQYF.

CDR3 sequence: CSVAPGWGYTF. The CDR3 nucleotides read TGCAGCGTTGCTCCAGGGTGGGGCTACACCTTC. This sequence joins TRBV29-1 and TRBJ1-2; D possibly corresponds to TRBD1 (5 bases). There are 11 residues in the CDR3. From germline, CDR1 is SQVTM and CDR2 ANQGSEA. V lost 4 bases to trimming and J lost 8 bases, with 11 bases between them.

V usage is TRBV19 and J usage is TRBJ2-1; 9 bases are a match to TRBD2. The germline CDR1 and CDR2 sequences are LNHDA and SQIVND (reference sequence). The junction had 7 bases not matched to a gene; V was cut back by 6 bases and J by 7 bases. There are 14 residues in the CDR3. DNA of the CDR3: TGTGCCAGTAGCTCGAATGGACTAGCGAATGAGCAGTTCTTC. Translating it yields CASSSNGLANEQFF.

There are a few counts of this clonotype. The chain has TRBV5-1 and TRBJ1-2; a possible D gene is TRBD1 (6 bases). The CDR3 runs to 14 residues. Germline-derived CDR1 and CDR2 are SGHRS and YFSETQ. With 3 bases removed from V and 4 bases from J, the gap between germline ends came to 13 bases. CDR3 DNA: TGCGCCAGCAGCTGGGGCAGGGGTGGCTATGGCTACACCTTC. Protein product: CASSWGRGGYGYTF.

The chain has TRBV6-2 or TRBV6-3 and TRBJ2-7; 8 bases are shared with TRBD1. V was clipped by 5 bases and J by 0 bases; unmatched bases: 12. Germline V lookup: CDR1 MNHEY, CDR2 SVGEGT. This CDR3 region has 17 residues. The CDR3 nucleotides are TGTGCCAGCAGTCCAGGACAGGGTGATACCTACTCCTACGAGCAGTACTTC. As protein: CASSPGQGDTYSYEQYF.

The genes are TRBV6-2 or TRBV6-3 and TRBJ2-2; tentatively, D is TRBD1 (5 bases). Per the germline V gene, CDR1 is MNHEY and CDR2 is SVGEGT. Trimming took off 6 bases at V and 0 bases at J, with 14 bases between the two ends. This CDR3 contains 16 residues. The chain's CDR3 is CASRTQAPANTGELFF. As DNA, the CDR3 is TGTGCCAGCAGGACACAGGCGCCAGCGAACACCGGGGAGCTGTTTTTT.

There are many counts of this clonotype. This chain uses TRBV29-1 with TRBJ2-7; tentatively, D is TRBD1 or TRBD2 (5 bases each). V shed 7 bases and J shed 2 bases, with 18 bases lying between them. The germline gives CDR1 SQVTM, CDR2 ANQGSEA. The length of the CDR3 is 14 residues. CDR3 DNA sequence: TGCAGCGCAAGTGGGGGATTTCCAGCCTACGAGCAGTACTTC. This sequence encodes CSASGGFPAYEQYF.

This clonotype was observed many times. V usage is TRBV5-1 and J usage is TRBJ1-1, with D uncertain. V lost 5 bases and J 0 bases, leaving 8 bases between the germline ends. This CDR3 is 13 amino acids long. Germline loops: CDR1 SGHRS, CDR2 YFSETQ. Here the CDR3 DNA reads TGCGCCAGCAGTTGGGCCCTGAACACTGAAGCTTTCTTT. Its translation: CASSWALNTEAFF.

At least ten counts were recorded for this clonotype. The rearrangement links TRBV30 to TRBJ2-1; D possibly uses TRBD1 or TRBD2 (6 bases each). V lost 5 bases and J 7 bases, leaving 12 bases between the germline ends. Germline CDR1 reads GTSNPN; CDR2 reads SVGIG (reference sequence). CDR3 size: 12 residues. In DNA form, the CDR3 reads TGTGCCTGGGCTGGGGGGCGAAATGAGCAGTTCTTC. Translation gives CAWAGGRNEQFF.

This clonotype was observed many times. The genes are TRBV6-2 or TRBV6-3 and TRBJ2-1, with no clear D. The CDR3 totals 14 residues. V dropped 2 bases and J dropped 5 bases, with 10 bases sitting between them. Germline values: CDR1 MNHEY, CDR2 SVGEGT. CDR3 sequence: CASSYIGRHNEQFF. The CDR3 bases are TGTGCCAGCAGTTACATAGGCAGACACAATGAGCAGTTCTTC.

This clonotype showed up many times. CDR3 in amino acids: CASSYGQNRRSPLHF. CDR3 DNA sequence: TGTGCCAGCAGTTACGGGCAGAATAGGCGTTCACCCCTCCACTTT. J is TRBJ1-6 and V is TRBV6-2 or TRBV6-3; D gene unclear. This CDR3 is built from 15 residues. Germline CDR1 and CDR2: MNHEY and SVGEGT. V lost 2 bases and J 9 bases, leaving 14 bases between the germline ends.

With respect to this clonotype: This sequence is one base from a far larger clone and is likely a read error. This rearrangement joins TRBV20-1 to TRBJ2-7, with 7 bases that match TRBD2. CDR3 size: 15 residues. The V gene end was trimmed by 6 bases and the J gene end by 7 bases; junction bases not matched to a gene: 18. Germline CDR1 DFQATT, CDR2 SNEGSKA (reference sequence). CDR3 region: CSAPSGFSSYNEQYF. The CDR3 DNA is TGCAGTGCCCCTAGCGGCTTCAGCTCCTACAATGAGCAGTACTTC.

The chain is built from TRBV27 and TRBJ2-7, with D possibly matching TRBD1 (5 bases). The V end was cut by 6 bases, the J end by 2 bases, with 14 bases between. Germline lookup yields CDR1 MNHEY and CDR2 SMNVEV (reference sequence). The CDR3 runs 14 residues. The CDR3 is CASSWTPTPYEQYF. The CDR3 DNA sequence: TGTGCCAGCAGCTGGACACCTACCCCCTACGAGCAGTACTTC.

V and J are TRBV5-6 and TRBJ2-7; D is unresolved. Trimming shortened V by 0 bases and J by 3 bases, and 7 bases separated the two germline ends. The CDR3 sequence is 13 residues long. From germline, CDR1 is SGHDT and CDR2 YYEEEE. Written as DNA, the CDR3 is TGTGCCAGCAGCTTGGGGATCCTCTACGAGCAGTACTTC. Its protein is CASSLGILYEQYF.